Each of the 25 T cell receptor beta chains below was sequenced from the same sample in a study of T-cell reconstitution after alpha-beta-depleted transplantation in children. Unique molecular identifiers tagged the TCRbeta library. In TCRdb, the PCR reads were re-called with MiXCR into one record per CDR3 protein. The sample lists some 200,000 distinct CDR3 sequences, approximately 7% occurring once. The sequencing used PBMCs from the stem cell graft donor, collected from the stem cell graft. These receptors all stem from a human donor who donated a stem cell graft to a child with Wiskott-Aldrich syndrome.

This clonotype turned up a few times. The rearrangement uses TRBV2 and TRBJ2-1; D is perhaps TRBD1 or TRBD2 (5 bases each). The germline V gene has CDR1 SNHLY and CDR2 FYNNEI. The germline V and J ends were trimmed by 5 bases and 4 bases, with 15 bases remaining between them. The CDR3 runs to 15 residues. This chain's CDR3 is CASSHRDPAYNEQFF. The CDR3 DNA is TGTGCCAGCAGTCATCGGGACCCGGCGTACAATGAGCAGTTCTTC.

This rearrangement joins TRBV10-1 to TRBJ2-1; D is possibly TRBD2 (6 bases). V dropped 4 bases and J dropped 8 bases, with 12 bases sitting between them. The CDR3 has 13 residues. Germline V CDR1 and CDR2: WNHNN, SYGVQD (reference sequence). In DNA form, the CDR3 reads TGCGCCAGCAGTGGGGCGACTAGGGATGAGCAGTTCTTC. This translates into CASSGATRDEQFF.

This clonotype was counted many times. J is TRBJ2-5 and V is TRBV5-1; 13 nucleotides match TRBD2. From germline, CDR1 is SGHRS and CDR2 YFSETQ. This CDR3 is built from 15 residues. J gave up 4 bases and V 2 bases, and 2 bases lay outside the gene matches. CDR3 region: CASSLLAGGRETQYF. The CDR3 nucleotides read TGCGCCAGCAGCTTACTAGCGGGAGGGCGAGAGACCCAGTACTTC.

This clonotype was detected ten times or more. This chain's CDR3 is CSATSGLPAYNEQFF. CDR3 coding DNA: TGCAGTGCTACCTCGGGGCTACCTGCCTACAATGAGCAGTTCTTC. The chain employs TRBV20-1 and TRBJ2-1; D tentatively fits TRBD1 or TRBD2 (5 bases each). Trimming pared 4 bases from V and 2 bases from J, leaving 15 bases between. This CDR3 has 15 amino acids. Germline CDR1 DFQATT, CDR2 SNEGSKA (reference sequence).

This clonotype was seen ten or more times. The J gene is TRBJ2-1, the V gene TRBV15; D is perhaps TRBD2 (7 bases). The CDR3 totals 15 residues. Per germline, CDR1 LNHNV and CDR2 YYDKDF (reference sequence). Trimming took off 0 bases at V and 8 bases at J, with 14 bases between the two ends. For the CDR3, the DNA is TGTGCCACCAGCAGAGAAGTCGCGGGGGCTGATGAGCAGTTCTTC. It yields the protein CATSREVAGADEQFF.

This clonotype was seen ten or more times. This chain links TRBV5-1 with TRBJ2-3, with 11 bases aligning to TRBD2. The CDR3 is 17 residues long. V dropped 6 bases and J dropped 0; count of bases not matched to a gene: 9. Germline V lookup: CDR1 SGHRS, CDR2 YFSETQ. CDR3 sequence (DNA): TGCGCCAGCACCCCCGTGGGACTAGCGGCGAGCACAGATACGCAGTATTTT. It yields the protein CASTPVGLAASTDTQYF.

This clonotype was found many times. This sequence joins TRBV5-1 and TRBJ2-5; D is perhaps TRBD2 (6 bases). The CDR3 runs 13 residues. V was shortened by 7 bases and J by 4 bases, with 14 bases between the two germline ends. Germline V gives CDR1 SGHRS, CDR2 YFSETQ. The CDR3 DNA reads TGCGCCAGCGGTCCCTTGGGGGGAGAGACCCAGTACTTC. Amino acid sequence: CASGPLGGETQYF.

This clonotype was recorded at least ten times. This chain connects TRBV4-2 to TRBJ1-6; TRBD1 matches 8 bases. Germline assignment: CDR1 LGHNA and CDR2 YNFKEQ. CDR3 length equals 15 residues. V shed 6 bases, J shed 10 bases, and the junction held 11 bases outside the gene matches. This CDR3 reads CASSRGQGVGSPLHF. DNA of the CDR3: TGTGCCAGCAGTCGCGGACAGGGCGTAGGATCACCCCTCCACTTT.

This clonotype has ten or more counts. One end of the junction is discordant with germline, which a read error may explain. The CDR3 DNA sequence: TGTGCCAGCAGTTTCTTGACTAAAGCTGCGCACTTC. Translation: CASSFLTKAAHF. This chain connects TRBV12-3 or TRBV12-4 to TRBJ2-4, with a possible D match to TRBD2 (5 bases). CDR3 length equals 12 residues.

The genes are TRBV18 and TRBJ1-1; D possibly corresponds to TRBD1 (6 bases). The CDR3 totals 13 residues. Between the trimmed V and J ends, which lost 3 bases and 6 bases, there was a span of 11 bases. The V gene's germline CDR1 is KGHSH and CDR2 LQKENI. The CDR3 spells CASSPTGPAEAFF. CDR3 coding DNA: TGTGCCAGCTCACCGACAGGCCCCGCTGAAGCTTTCTTT.

This clonotype was observed a few times. This rearrangement joins TRBV24-1 to TRBJ1-3; possibly TRBD1 for D (6 bases). Germline loops: CDR1 KGHDR, CDR2 SFDVKD. V lost 4 bases, J lost 0 bases, and 12 bases lay in between. CDR3 length: 16 amino acids. CDR3 sequence: CATSDPGGTSGNTIYF. CDR3 DNA: TGTGCCACCAGTGACCCGGGGGGCACCTCTGGAAACACCATATATTTT.

At least ten counts were recorded for this clonotype. The chain carries TRBV5-1 and TRBJ2-2; D is tentatively TRBD1 or TRBD2 (5 bases each). Germline V gene data show CDR1 as SGHRS and CDR2 as YFSETQ. The CDR3 runs to 15 residues. Trimming pared 1 base from V and 3 bases from J, leaving 10 bases between. CDR3 sequence reads: CASSLFQGDTGELFF. The CDR3 DNA sequence: TGCGCCAGCAGCTTGTTCCAGGGAGACACCGGGGAGCTGTTTTTT. The full variable domain, its missing parts supplied by reference TRBV5-1 and TRBJ2-2, is KAGVTQTPRYLIKTRGQQVTLSCSPISGHRSVSWYQQTPGQGLQFLFEYFSETQRNKGNFPGRFSGRQFSNSRSEMNVSTLELGDSALYLCASSLFQGDTGELFFGEGSRLTVL.

This clonotype appeared many times. The chain recombines TRBV5-1 with TRBJ1-1; D is unclear. The CDR3 is 13 residues long. Trimming took off 0 bases at V and 5 bases at J, with 8 bases between the two ends. Per the germline V gene, CDR1 is SGHRS and CDR2 is YFSETQ. As DNA, the CDR3 is TGCGCCAGCAGCTTGGCCCTGCTGACTGAAGCTTTCTTT. Its translation is CASSLALLTEAFF.

The chain combines TRBV2 with TRBJ2-1; 10 bases line up with TRBD2. Germline V gene lookup returns CDR1 SNHLY and CDR2 FYNNEI. Germline trimming cut 5 bases from V and 9 bases from J; bases unmatched to any gene: 4. The CDR3 contains 13 residues. The CDR3 region is CASSTGLASEQFF. The CDR3 bases are TGTGCCAGCAGTACGGGACTAGCGAGTGAGCAGTTCTTC.

The V and J genes are TRBV18 and TRBJ2-3; TRBD1 matches at 8 bases. Germline CDR1 and CDR2: KGHSH and LQKENI. CDR3 length equals 14 residues. V dropped 5 bases and J dropped 2; count of bases not matched to a gene: 3. CDR3 sequence reads: CASSLTGVTDTQYF. In nucleotides, the CDR3 is TGTGCCAGCTCATTGACAGGGGTCACAGATACGCAGTATTTT.

This clonotype was recorded many times. J is TRBJ2-7 and V is TRBV6-5; TRBD2 agrees at 9 bases. Germline assignment: CDR1 MNHEY and CDR2 SVGAGI. The V segment lost 6 bases and the J segment 1 base; nucleotides outside the gene matches: 13. The CDR3 length is 17 residues. The CDR3 is CASSPRDNSGRSYEQYF. CDR3 nucleotide sequence: TGTGCCAGCAGCCCCAGGGACAATAGCGGGAGATCCTACGAGCAGTACTTC.

This chain joins TRBV5-6 and TRBJ1-1; 9 bases agree with TRBD1. This CDR3 contains 12 residues. V gave up 7 bases and J gave up 11 bases; unmatched junction bases: 9. Per the germline V gene, CDR1 is SGHDT and CDR2 is YYEEEE. CDR3 in amino acids: CASGPGTGRAFF. In DNA form, the CDR3 reads TGTGCCAGCGGCCCCGGGACAGGGCGGGCTTTCTTT. The complete variable domain, with remaining parts taken from reference TRBV5-6 and TRBJ1-1, reads DAGVTQSPTHLIKTRGQQVTLRCSPKSGHDTVSWYQQALGQGPQFIFQYYEEEERQRGNFPDRFSGHQFPNYSSELNVNALLLGDSALYLCASGPGTGRAFFGQGTRLTVV.

This clonotype was recorded many times. The chain combines TRBV7-2 with TRBJ1-1, with 7 positions matching TRBD1. CDR3 length: 14 amino acids. Germline CDR1 reads SGHTA; CDR2 reads FQGNSA. V lost 1 base, J lost 4 bases, and 3 bases stayed unmatched. For the CDR3, the DNA is TGTGCCAGCAGCTTAGGTCCAGGGGGCACTGAAGCTTTCTTT. This gives the protein CASSLGPGGTEAFF.

In this sample, this clonotype turned up many times. The rearrangement links TRBV10-1 to TRBJ2-1, with D unresolved. There are 14 residues in the CDR3. V lost 2 bases and J 7 bases, leaving 12 bases between the germline ends. Germline CDR1 reads WNHNN; CDR2 reads SYGVQD (reference sequence). Here the CDR3 DNA reads TGCGCCAGCAGTGAGCCGTCCCCACGGAATGAGCAGTTCTTC. Its translation: CASSEPSPRNEQFF.

This clonotype was detected ten times or more. The V gene is TRBV12-3 or TRBV12-4, the J gene TRBJ1-2, with a weak D call TRBD1 (6 bases). The CDR3 runs to 17 residues. Deletions cut 3 bases from V and 2 bases from J, with 19 bases between. DNA of the CDR3: TGTGCCAGCAGTTTGATTTTGGGGGCAAGGGGCAACTATGGCTACACCTTC. Protein product: CASSLILGARGNYGYTF.

In this sample, this clonotype turned up many times. This chain uses TRBV4-3 with TRBJ2-3; 14 positions agree with TRBD2. This CDR3 is 17 amino acids long. Germline lookup yields CDR1 LGHNA and CDR2 YSLEER. Trimming removed 2 bases from V and 6 bases from J; junction bases left unmatched: 7. The CDR3 sequence: CASSQRGLAGGGDTQYF. CDR3 DNA: TGCGCCAGCAGCCAACGCGGACTAGCGGGAGGCGGGGATACGCAGTATTTT.

Details on this clonotype: With a much larger clone just one base away, this may be a read error. This chain links TRBV7-6 with TRBJ2-1; 7 positions match TRBD1. Germline trimming cut 5 bases from V and 11 bases from J; bases unmatched to any gene: 18. Germline lookup yields CDR1 SGHVS and CDR2 FNYEAQ. The CDR3 spans 16 residues. In nucleotides, the CDR3 is TGTGCCAGCAGCAGTAACCCGGGACAGAACTTAAATCAGCAGTTCTTC. Translating gives CASSSNPGQNLNQQFF.

This clonotype occurred many times. This chain uses TRBV20-1 with TRBJ2-5, with 7 bases aligning to TRBD2. Trimming took 4 bases from V and 5 from J; bases not matched to a gene: 13. Looked up from germline, CDR1 is DFQATT and CDR2 is SNEGSKA (reference sequence). This CDR3 comprises 15 residues. The DNA of the CDR3 is TGCAGTGCTAAGGTCTCAGCGGGACGGGATGAGACCCAGTACTTC. It is translated as CSAKVSAGRDETQYF.

This clonotype appeared many times. J is TRBJ1-2 and V is TRBV29-1; the D gene is possibly TRBD1 (6 bases). V was clipped by 1 base and J by 2 bases, with 14 bases between them. Germline-derived CDR1 and CDR2 are SQVTM and ANQGSEA. This CDR3 contains 15 residues. The CDR3 coding sequence is TGCAGCGTTGAAGCGTTTGGCACAGGGAACTATGGCTACACCTTC. Its translation: CSVEAFGTGNYGYTF.

This clonotype has at least ten counts. A junction boundary mismatches the germline segment, possibly from a read error. The CDR3 DNA is TGCAGCGTGAGAGGTCTAGGCCCCACTCACTACACTGAGCAGTTCTTC. Its translation: CSVRGLGPTHYTEQFF. This chain links TRBV29-1 with TRBJ2-1; no firm D call. The CDR3 is 16 amino acids. Germline CDR1 and CDR2: SQVTM and ANQGSEA.